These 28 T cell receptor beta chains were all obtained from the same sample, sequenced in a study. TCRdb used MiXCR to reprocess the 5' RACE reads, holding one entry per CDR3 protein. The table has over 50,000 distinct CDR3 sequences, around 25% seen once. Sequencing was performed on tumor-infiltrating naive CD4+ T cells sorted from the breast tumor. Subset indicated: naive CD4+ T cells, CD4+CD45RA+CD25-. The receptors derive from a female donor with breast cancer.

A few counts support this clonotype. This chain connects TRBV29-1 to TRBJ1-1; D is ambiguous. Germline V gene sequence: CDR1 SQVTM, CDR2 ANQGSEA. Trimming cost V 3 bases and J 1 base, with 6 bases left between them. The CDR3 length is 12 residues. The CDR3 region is CSVEEGNTEAFF. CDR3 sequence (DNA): TGCAGCGTTGAGGAGGGGAACACTGAAGCTTTCTTT.

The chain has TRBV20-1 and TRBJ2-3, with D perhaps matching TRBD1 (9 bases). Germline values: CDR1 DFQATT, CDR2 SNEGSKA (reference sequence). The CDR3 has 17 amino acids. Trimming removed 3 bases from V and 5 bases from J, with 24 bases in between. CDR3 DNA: TGCAGTGCTAGTCGGTTAGCGGGACAGGGTAGGCGAGATACGCAGTATTTT. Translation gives CSASRLAGQGRRDTQYF.

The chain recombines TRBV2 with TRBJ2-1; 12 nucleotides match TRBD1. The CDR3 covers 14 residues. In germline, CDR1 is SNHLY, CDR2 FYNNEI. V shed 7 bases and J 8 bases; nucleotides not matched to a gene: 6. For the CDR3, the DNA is TGTGCCAGCACCCCCGGGACAGGGGGCTATGAGCAGTTCTTC. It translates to CASTPGTGGYEQFF.

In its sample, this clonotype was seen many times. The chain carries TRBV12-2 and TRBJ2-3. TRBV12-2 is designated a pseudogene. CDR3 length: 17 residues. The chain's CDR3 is CASRLARLCKGTDTQYF. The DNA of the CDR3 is TGTGCAAGTCGCTTAGCGCGACTCTGCAAGGGCACAGATACGCAGTATTTT.

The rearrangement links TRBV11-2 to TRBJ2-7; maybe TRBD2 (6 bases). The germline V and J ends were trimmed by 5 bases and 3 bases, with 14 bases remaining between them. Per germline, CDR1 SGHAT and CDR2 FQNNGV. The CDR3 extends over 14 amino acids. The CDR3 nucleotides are TGTGCCAGCAGCCACTCGGACTACCACTACGAGCAGTACTTC. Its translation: CASSHSDYHYEQYF.

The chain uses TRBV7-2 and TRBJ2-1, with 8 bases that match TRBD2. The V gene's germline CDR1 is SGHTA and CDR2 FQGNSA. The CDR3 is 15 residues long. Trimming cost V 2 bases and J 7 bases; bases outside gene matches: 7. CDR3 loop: CASSLQSGSGNEQFF. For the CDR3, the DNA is TGTGCCAGCAGCTTACAGAGCGGGAGTGGAAATGAGCAGTTCTTC.

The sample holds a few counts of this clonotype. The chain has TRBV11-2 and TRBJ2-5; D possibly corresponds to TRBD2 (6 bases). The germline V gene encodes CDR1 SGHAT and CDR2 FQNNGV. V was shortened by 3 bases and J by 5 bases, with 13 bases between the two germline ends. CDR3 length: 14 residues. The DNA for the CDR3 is TGTGCCAGCAGCTTTACGACTAGTCGGGAGACCCAGTACTTC. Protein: CASSFTTSRETQYF. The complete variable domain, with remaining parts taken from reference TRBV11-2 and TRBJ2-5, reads EAGVAQSPRYKIIEKRQSVAFWCNPISGHATLYWYQQILGQGPKLLIQFQNNGVVDDSQLPKDRFSAERLKGVDSTLKIQPAKLEDSAVYLCASSFTTSRETQYFGPGTRLLVL.

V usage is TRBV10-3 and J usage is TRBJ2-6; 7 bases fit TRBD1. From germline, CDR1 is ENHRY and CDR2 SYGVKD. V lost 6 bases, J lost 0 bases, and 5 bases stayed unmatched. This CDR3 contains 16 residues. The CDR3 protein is CAIRPDRDSGANVLTF. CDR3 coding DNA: TGTGCCATCAGGCCTGACAGGGACTCTGGGGCCAACGTCCTGACTTTC.

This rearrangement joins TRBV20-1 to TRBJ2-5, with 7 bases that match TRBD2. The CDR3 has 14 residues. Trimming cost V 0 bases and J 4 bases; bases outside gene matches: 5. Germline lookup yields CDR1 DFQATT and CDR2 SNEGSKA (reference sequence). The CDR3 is CSARDRGRGETQYF. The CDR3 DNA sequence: TGCAGTGCTAGAGATCGCGGGAGAGGAGAGACCCAGTACTTC.

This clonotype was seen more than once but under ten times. The CDR3 spells CASSAQPGLAVPGELFF. The CDR3 DNA reads TGTGCCAGCAGCGCACAACCGGGACTAGCTGTCCCCGGGGAGCTGTTTTTT. The chain couples TRBV7-2 to TRBJ2-2; 9 nucleotides match TRBD2. Germline-derived CDR1 and CDR2 are SGHTA and FQGNSA. This CDR3 spans 17 amino acids. The trim removed 5 bases at V and 6 bases at J, leaving 13 bases unmatched.

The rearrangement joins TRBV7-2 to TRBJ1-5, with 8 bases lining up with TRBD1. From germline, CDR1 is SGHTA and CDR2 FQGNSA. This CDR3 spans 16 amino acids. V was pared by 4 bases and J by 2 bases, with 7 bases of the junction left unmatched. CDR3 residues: CASSYGQGGGNQPQHF. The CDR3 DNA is TGTGCCAGCAGCTACGGACAGGGAGGAGGCAATCAGCCCCAGCATTTT.

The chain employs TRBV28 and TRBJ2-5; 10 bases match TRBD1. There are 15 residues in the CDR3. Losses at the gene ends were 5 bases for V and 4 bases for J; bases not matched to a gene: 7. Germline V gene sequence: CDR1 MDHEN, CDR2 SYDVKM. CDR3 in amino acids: CASSVGTGVRETQYF. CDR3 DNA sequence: TGTGCCAGCAGTGTCGGGACAGGGGTGCGAGAGACCCAGTACTTC.

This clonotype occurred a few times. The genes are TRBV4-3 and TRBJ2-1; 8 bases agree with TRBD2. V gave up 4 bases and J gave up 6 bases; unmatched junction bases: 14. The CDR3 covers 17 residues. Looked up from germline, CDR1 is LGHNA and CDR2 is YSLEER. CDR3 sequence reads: CASSRRSGGEGSNEQFF. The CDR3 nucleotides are TGCGCCAGCAGCCGCCGATCCGGGGGGGAAGGATCCAATGAGCAGTTCTTC.

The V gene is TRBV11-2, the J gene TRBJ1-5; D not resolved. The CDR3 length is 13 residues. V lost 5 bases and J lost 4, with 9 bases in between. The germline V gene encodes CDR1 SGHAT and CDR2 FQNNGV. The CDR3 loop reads CASSPGRNQPQHF. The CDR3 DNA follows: TGTGCCAGCAGCCCCGGACGGAATCAGCCCCAGCATTTT.

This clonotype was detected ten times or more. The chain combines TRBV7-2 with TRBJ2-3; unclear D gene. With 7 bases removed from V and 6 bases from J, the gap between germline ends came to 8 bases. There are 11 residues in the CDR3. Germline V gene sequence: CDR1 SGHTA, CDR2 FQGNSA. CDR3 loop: CASTTRDTQYF. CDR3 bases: TGTGCCAGCACCACTCGGGATACGCAGTATTTT. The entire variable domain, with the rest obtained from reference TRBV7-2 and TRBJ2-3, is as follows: GAGVSQSPSNKVTEKGKDVELRCDPISGHTALYWYRQSLGQGLEFLIYFQGNSAPDKSGLPSDRFSAERTGGSVSTLTIQRTQQEDSAVYLCASTTRDTQYFGPGTRLTVL.

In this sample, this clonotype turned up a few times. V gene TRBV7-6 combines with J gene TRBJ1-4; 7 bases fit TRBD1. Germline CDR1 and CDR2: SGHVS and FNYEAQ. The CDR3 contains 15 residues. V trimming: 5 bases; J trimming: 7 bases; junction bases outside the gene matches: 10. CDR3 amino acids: CASSMGTVLGEKLFF. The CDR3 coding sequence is TGTGCCAGCAGCATGGGGACAGTTCTTGGTGAAAAACTGTTTTTT.

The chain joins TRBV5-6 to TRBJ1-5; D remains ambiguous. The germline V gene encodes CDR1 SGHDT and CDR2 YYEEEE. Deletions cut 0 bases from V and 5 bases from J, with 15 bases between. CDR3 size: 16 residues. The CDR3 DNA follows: TGTGCCAGCAGCTTGGGATTAACAGCTCAGGATCAGCCCCAGCATTTT. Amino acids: CASSLGLTAQDQPQHF.

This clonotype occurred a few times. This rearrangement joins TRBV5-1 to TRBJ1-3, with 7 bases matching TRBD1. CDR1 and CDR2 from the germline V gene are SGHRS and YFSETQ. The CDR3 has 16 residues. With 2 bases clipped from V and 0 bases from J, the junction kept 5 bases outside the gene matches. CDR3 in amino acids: CASSLQGPNSGNTIYF. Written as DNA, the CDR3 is TGCGCCAGCAGCTTACAGGGGCCCAACTCTGGAAACACCATATATTTT.

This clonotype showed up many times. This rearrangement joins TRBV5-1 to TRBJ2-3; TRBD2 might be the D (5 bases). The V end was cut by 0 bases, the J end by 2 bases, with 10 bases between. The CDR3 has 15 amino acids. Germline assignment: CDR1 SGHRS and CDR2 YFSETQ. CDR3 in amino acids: CASSLETILTDTQYF. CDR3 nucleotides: TGCGCCAGCAGCTTGGAGACTATTCTCACAGATACGCAGTATTTT.

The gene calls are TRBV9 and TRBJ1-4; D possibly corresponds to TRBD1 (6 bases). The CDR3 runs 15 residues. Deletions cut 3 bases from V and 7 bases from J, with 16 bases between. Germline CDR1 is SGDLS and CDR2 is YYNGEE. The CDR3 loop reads CASSGSAGGPEKLFF. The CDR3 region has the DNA TGTGCCAGCAGCGGTTCCGCGGGGGGCCCTGAAAAACTGTTTTTT.

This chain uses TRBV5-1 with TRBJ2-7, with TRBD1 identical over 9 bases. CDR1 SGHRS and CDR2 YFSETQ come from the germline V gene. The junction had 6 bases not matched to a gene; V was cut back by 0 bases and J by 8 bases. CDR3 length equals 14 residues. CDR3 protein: CASSLGQGGRKQYF. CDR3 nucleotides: TGCGCCAGCAGCTTGGGACAGGGGGGGAGGAAGCAGTACTTC.

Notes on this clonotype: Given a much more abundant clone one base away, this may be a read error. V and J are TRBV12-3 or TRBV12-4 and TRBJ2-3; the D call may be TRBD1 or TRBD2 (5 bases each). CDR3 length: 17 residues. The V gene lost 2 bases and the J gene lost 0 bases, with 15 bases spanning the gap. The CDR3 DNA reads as TGTGCCAGCAGTTTATTACACGGGGCTAGCAGCACAGATACGCAGTATTTT. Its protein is CASSLLHGASSTDTQYF.

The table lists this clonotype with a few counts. The CDR3 loop is CASSQAPGLNEQFF. The CDR3 coding sequence is TGTGCCAGCAGTCAGGCCCCAGGGCTCAATGAGCAGTTCTTC. This chain uses TRBV11-2 with TRBJ2-1; tentatively, D is TRBD1 (5 bases). Looked up from germline, CDR1 is SGHAT and CDR2 is FQNNGV. The CDR3 loop spans 14 amino acids. The germline V and J ends were trimmed by 6 bases and 6 bases, with 15 bases remaining between them.

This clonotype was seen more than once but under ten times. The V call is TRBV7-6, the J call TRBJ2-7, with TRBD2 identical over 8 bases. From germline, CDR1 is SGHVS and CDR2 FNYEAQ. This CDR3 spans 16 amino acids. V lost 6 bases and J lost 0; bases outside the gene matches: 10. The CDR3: CASSFALAGSSYEQYF. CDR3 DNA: TGTGCCAGCAGTTTCGCTCTAGCGGGCAGCTCCTACGAGCAGTACTTC.

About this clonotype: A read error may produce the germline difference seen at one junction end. CDR3 bases: TGTGTCAGCTATCGGGGATGGAACACTGAAGCTTTCTTT. This translates into CVSYRGWNTEAFF. The V gene is TRBV6-5, the J gene TRBJ1-1, with D hard to call. Germline loops: CDR1 MNHEY, CDR2 SVGAGI. The CDR3 runs 13 residues.

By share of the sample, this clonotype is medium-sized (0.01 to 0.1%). The CDR3 sequence is CASSFSRTYEQYF. The CDR3, as DNA: TGTGCCAGCAGTTTTTCCAGAACCTACGAGCAGTACTTC. The V call is TRBV12-3 or TRBV12-4, the J call TRBJ2-7, with D hard to call. The CDR3 is made up of 13 amino acids. V was shortened by 3 bases and J by 2 bases, with 8 bases between the two germline ends.

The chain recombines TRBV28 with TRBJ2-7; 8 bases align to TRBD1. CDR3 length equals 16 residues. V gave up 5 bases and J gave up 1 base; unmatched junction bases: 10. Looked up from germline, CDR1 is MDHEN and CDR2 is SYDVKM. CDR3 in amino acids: CASSPPPGQESYEQYF. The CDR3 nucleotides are TGTGCCAGCAGTCCGCCACCGGGACAGGAGTCCTACGAGCAGTACTTC.

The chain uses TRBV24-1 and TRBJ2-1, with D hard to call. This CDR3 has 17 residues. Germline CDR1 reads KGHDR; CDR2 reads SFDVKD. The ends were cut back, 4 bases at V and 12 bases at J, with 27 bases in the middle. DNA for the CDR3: TGTGCCACCAGTGACCCGGGTTTGGGTTGGCGGCTCCCCGTGCAGTTCTTC. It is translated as CATSDPGLGWRLPVQFF.